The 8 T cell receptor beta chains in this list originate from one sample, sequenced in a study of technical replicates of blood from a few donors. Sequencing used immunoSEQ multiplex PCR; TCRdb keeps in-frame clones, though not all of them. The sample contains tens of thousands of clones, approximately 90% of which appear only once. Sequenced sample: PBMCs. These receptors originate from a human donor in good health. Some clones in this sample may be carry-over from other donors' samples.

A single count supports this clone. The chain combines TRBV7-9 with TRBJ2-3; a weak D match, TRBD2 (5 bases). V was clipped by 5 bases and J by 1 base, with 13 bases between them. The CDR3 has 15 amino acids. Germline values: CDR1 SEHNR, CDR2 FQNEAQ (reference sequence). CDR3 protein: CASSKTITRTDTQYF. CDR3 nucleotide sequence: TGTGCCAGCAGCAAGACTATAACTCGCACAGATACGCAGTATTTT.

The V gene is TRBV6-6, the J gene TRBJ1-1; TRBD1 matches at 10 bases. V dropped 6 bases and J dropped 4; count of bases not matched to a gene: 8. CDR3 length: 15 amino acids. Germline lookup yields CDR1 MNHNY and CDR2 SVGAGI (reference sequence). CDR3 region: CASRRQGALTTEAFF. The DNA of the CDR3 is TGTGCCAGCAGACGACAGGGGGCGCTTACCACTGAAGCTTTCTTT.

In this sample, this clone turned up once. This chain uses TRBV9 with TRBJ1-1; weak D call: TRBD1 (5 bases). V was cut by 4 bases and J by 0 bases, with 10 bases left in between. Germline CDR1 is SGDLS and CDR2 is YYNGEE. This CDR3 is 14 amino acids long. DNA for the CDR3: TGTGCCAGCAGCTCTGGACATCTGAACACTGAAGCTTTCTTT. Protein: CASSSGHLNTEAFF.

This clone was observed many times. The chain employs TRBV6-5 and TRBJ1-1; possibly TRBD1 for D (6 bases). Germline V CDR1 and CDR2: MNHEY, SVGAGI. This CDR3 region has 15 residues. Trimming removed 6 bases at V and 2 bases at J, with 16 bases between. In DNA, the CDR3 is TGTGCCAGCAGCTTTACCGGGACAACCAACACTGAAGCTTTCTTT. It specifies CASSFTGTTNTEAFF.

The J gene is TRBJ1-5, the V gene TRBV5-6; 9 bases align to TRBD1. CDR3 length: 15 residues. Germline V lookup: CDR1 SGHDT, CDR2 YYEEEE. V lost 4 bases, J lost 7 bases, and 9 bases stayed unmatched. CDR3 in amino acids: CASSAQDRGWQPQHF. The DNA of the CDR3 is TGTGCCAGCAGCGCCCAGGACAGGGGTTGGCAGCCCCAGCATTTT.

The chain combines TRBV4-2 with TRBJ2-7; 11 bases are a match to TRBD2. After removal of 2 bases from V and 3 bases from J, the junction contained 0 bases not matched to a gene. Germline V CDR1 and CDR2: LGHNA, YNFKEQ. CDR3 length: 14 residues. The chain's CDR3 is CASSQTSGGYEQYF. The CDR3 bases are TGTGCCAGCAGCCAAACTAGCGGGGGCTACGAGCAGTACTTC.

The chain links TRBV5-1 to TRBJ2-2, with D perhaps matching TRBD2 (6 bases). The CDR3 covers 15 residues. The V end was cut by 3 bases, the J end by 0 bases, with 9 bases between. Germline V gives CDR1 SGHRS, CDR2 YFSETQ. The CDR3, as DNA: TGCGCCAGCAGCTCCCGGGGGTCGAACACCGGGGAGCTGTTTTTT. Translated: CASSSRGSNTGELFF.

For the CDR3, the DNA is TGTGCCAGCAGTTACTTCAGCTCTGGAAACACCATATATTTT. Translating gives CASSYFSSGNTIYF. The chain couples TRBV6-6 to TRBJ1-3; D is ambiguous. This CDR3 is 14 amino acids long. V shed 1 base and J shed 0 bases, with 4 bases lying between them. Germline lookup yields CDR1 MNHNY and CDR2 SVGAGI (reference sequence).